The 19 T cell receptor beta chains below come from one sample, sequenced in a study of T cells in Graves' hyperthyroidism and ophthalmopathy. Researchers took RNA transcripts and amplified the TCR beta CDR3 regions from them. The HTBI primer set drove a first-round RT-PCR of the TCR CDR3. TCRdb re-called the multiplex PCR reads through MiXCR, storing one row per CDR3 protein. Of 370,000 or so distinct CDR3 sequences in the sample, roughly 13% are singletons; the top ten hold roughly 20%. The sample taken for sequencing was blood. The receptor set was obtained from a man in his thirties or forties with Graves' hyperthyroidism that later progressed to Graves' ophthalmopathy.

The rearrangement joins TRBV27 to TRBJ2-5; 11 positions agree with TRBD2. Germline V gene data show CDR1 as MNHEY and CDR2 as SMNVEV (reference sequence). The CDR3 runs 16 residues. V lost 2 bases and J lost 5; bases outside the gene matches: 7. CDR3 bases: TGTGCCAGCAGTTTAATTAGCGGGGGGGCCCGGGAGACCCAGTACTTC. Protein: CASSLISGGARETQYF.

This clonotype was recorded a few times. This chain uses TRBV6-5 with TRBJ1-1; 9 bases agree with TRBD1. Germline lookup yields CDR1 MNHEY and CDR2 SVGAGI. The CDR3 covers 17 residues. Germline trimming cut 2 bases from V and 0 bases from J; bases unmatched to any gene: 7. In nucleotides, the CDR3 is TGTGCCAGCAGTTACCAGCCAGGGGACAGGGTGAACACTGAAGCTTTCTTT. Translating gives CASSYQPGDRVNTEAFF.

This clonotype was found a few times. The chain has TRBV5-1 and TRBJ2-7; the D is unclear. Trimming shortened V by 0 bases and J by 2 bases, and 12 bases separated the two germline ends. The CDR3 is made up of 15 amino acids. Germline values: CDR1 SGHRS, CDR2 YFSETQ. The CDR3 loop is CASSLVGTDTYEQYF. The DNA for the CDR3 is TGCGCCAGCAGCTTGGTTGGTACAGATACCTACGAGCAGTACTTC.

This clonotype was found a few times. The rearrangement links TRBV29-1 to TRBJ2-5, with 14 bases lining up with TRBD2. Losses at the gene ends were 0 bases for V and 9 bases for J; bases not matched to a gene: 9. CDR1 is SQVTM and CDR2 is ANQGSEA in the germline V gene. This CDR3 is built from 16 residues. CDR3 sequence (DNA): TGCAGCGTTGAAGATGGTTTGGGACTAGCGGGGGAGGCCCAGTACTTC. It is translated as CSVEDGLGLAGEAQYF.

The chain uses TRBV6-5 and TRBJ1-3; unclear D gene. The CDR3 totals 15 residues. Trimming stripped 0 bases from V and 2 bases from J, with 8 bases between. Per the germline V gene, CDR1 is MNHEY and CDR2 is SVGAGI. CDR3 protein: CASSYSGRPGNTIYF. The CDR3 nucleotides are TGTGCCAGCAGTTACTCAGGCAGGCCTGGAAACACCATATATTTT.

This clonotype has at least ten counts. This chain links TRBV11-2 with TRBJ2-5; tentatively, D is TRBD2 (6 bases). Per the germline V gene, CDR1 is SGHAT and CDR2 is FQNNGV. This CDR3 has 15 amino acids. V was pared by 1 base and J by 5 bases, with 14 bases between. The CDR3 loop reads CASSLGLAGWETQYF. In DNA, the CDR3 is TGTGCCAGCAGCTTAGGGCTCGCGGGGTGGGAGACCCAGTACTTC.

The sample holds many counts of this clonotype. V is TRBV18 and J is TRBJ1-1; tentatively, D is TRBD1 (5 bases). CDR1 is KGHSH, CDR2 LQKENI, per germline. The CDR3 runs to 14 residues. Trimming cost V 4 bases and J 2 bases, with 11 bases left between them. The CDR3 nucleotides are TGTGCCAGCTCACGGGGGGTGAAAAACACTGAAGCTTTCTTT. As protein: CASSRGVKNTEAFF.

This clonotype was seen at least ten times. The chain recombines TRBV18 with TRBJ2-1; 10 nucleotides align to TRBD2. The CDR3 is 14 residues long. Unmatched junction bases numbered 2, after V lost 5 bases and J lost 4 bases. Germline CDR1 reads KGHSH; CDR2 reads LQKENI. The CDR3 DNA reads as TGTGCCAGCTCAAATAGCGGGGGGTACAATGAGCAGTTCTTC. It translates to CASSNSGGYNEQFF.

The chain uses TRBV11-2 and TRBJ2-1, with D possibly being TRBD2 (6 bases). Trimming cost V 4 bases and J 9 bases, with 10 bases left between them. CDR3 length: 12 residues. CDR1 and CDR2 (germline): SGHAT, FQNNGV. CDR3 nucleotides: TGTGCCAGCAGCTCTTTCGGGGGTGAGCAGTTCTTC. Its translation: CASSSFGGEQFF.

This clonotype was seen ten or more times. At one boundary the junction diverges from the germline segment, which might be a read error. CDR3 sequence: CASSDGLRDQETQYF. The CDR3 DNA sequence: TGCGCCAGCAGCGACGGACTGAGAGACCAAGAGACCCAGTACTTC. The V call is TRBV2, the J call TRBJ2-5; D perhaps matches TRBD2 (5 bases). The CDR3 is 15 amino acids. Looked up from germline, CDR1 is SNHLY and CDR2 is FYNNEI.

This chain uses TRBV11-2 with TRBJ1-4; TRBD1 agrees at 7 bases. The CDR3 has 14 amino acids. The ends lost 8 bases at V and 7 bases at J; junction bases unmatched: 10. Germline V gene sequence: CDR1 SGHAT, CDR2 FQNNGV. The CDR3 sequence is CASGRYRGREKLFF. The CDR3 region has the DNA TGTGCCAGCGGCCGTTACAGGGGACGTGAAAAACTGTTTTTT.

This clonotype was observed at least ten times. The V and J genes are TRBV7-9 and TRBJ1-2; the D is unclear. The CDR3 is made up of 11 amino acids. The V end was cut by 5 bases, the J end by 8 bases, with 9 bases between. Per the germline V gene, CDR1 is SEHNR and CDR2 is FQNEAQ (reference sequence). CDR3 nucleotide sequence: TGTGCCAGCAGCGTACTCAGGGGCTACACCTTC. This gives the protein CASSVLRGYTF. Combining the CDR3 with reference TRBV7-9 and TRBJ1-2 gives the whole variable domain DTGVSQNPRHKITKRGQNVTFRCDPISEHNRLYWYRQTLGQGPEFLTYFQNEAQLEKSRLLSDRFSAERPKGSFSTLEIQRTEQGDSAMYLCASSVLRGYTFGSGTRLTVV.

This clonotype occurred many times. J is TRBJ2-7 and V is TRBV18; unclear D gene. Germline values: CDR1 KGHSH, CDR2 LQKENI. V was shortened by 6 bases and J by 6 bases, with 12 bases between the two germline ends. The CDR3 contains 12 residues. The CDR3 nucleotides are TGTGCCAGCTCTAAAGGGCCCCTCGAGCAGTACTTC. Amino acids: CASSKGPLEQYF.

This clonotype has only a few counts. The V gene is TRBV7-2, the J gene TRBJ2-6; D uncertain. V dropped 5 bases and J dropped 3 bases, with 8 bases sitting between them. The V gene's germline CDR1 is SGHTA and CDR2 FQGNSA. The CDR3 extends over 14 amino acids. The CDR3 DNA follows: TGTGCCAGCAGCCAAAGGCGTGGGGCCAACGTCCTGACTTTC. Translating gives CASSQRRGANVLTF. Full variable domain (missing parts from reference TRBV7-2 and TRBJ2-6): GAGVSQSPSNKVTEKGKDVELRCDPISGHTALYWYRQSLGQGLEFLIYFQGNSAPDKSGLPSDRFSAERTGGSVSTLTIQRTQQEDSAVYLCASSQRRGANVLTFGAGSRLTVL.

In this sample, this clonotype turned up a few times. The V and J genes are TRBV6-1 and TRBJ2-1; possibly TRBD1 for D (6 bases). The length of the CDR3 is 16 residues. The germline CDR1 and CDR2 sequences are MNHNS and SASEGT. V shed 3 bases and J shed 9 bases, with 21 bases lying between them. The chain's CDR3 is CASSEPGHPTMGEQFF. CDR3 nucleotides: TGTGCCAGCAGTGAGCCGGGACACCCCACTATGGGTGAGCAGTTCTTC.

This clonotype was counted at least ten times. The chain recombines TRBV20-1 with TRBJ2-1; 10 bases are a match to TRBD2. CDR1 and CDR2 from the germline V gene are DFQATT and SNEGSKA (reference sequence). This CDR3 is 14 amino acids long. After removal of 6 bases from V and 3 bases from J, the junction contained 5 bases not matched to a gene. Here the CDR3 reads CSAQRGGRYNEQFF. The CDR3 nucleotides read TGCAGTGCGCAGCGGGGGGGCCGCTACAATGAGCAGTTCTTC.

This clonotype showed up many times. The rearrangement joins TRBV12-3 or TRBV12-4 to TRBJ1-6; no clear D gene. The CDR3 is 14 amino acids. Trimming removed 6 bases from V and 10 bases from J, with 16 bases in between. The CDR3 region has the DNA TGTGCCAGCAGCTTAAGTGAGGGCCGGTCACCCCTCCACTTT. The encoded protein is CASSLSEGRSPLHF.

This clonotype was counted many times. The chain has TRBV12-3 or TRBV12-4 and TRBJ2-2, with D possibly TRBD1 on 5 matching bases. The CDR3 extends over 15 amino acids. V gave up 1 base and J gave up 7 bases, with 13 bases separating them. CDR3 amino acids: CASSLGQGIHGELFF. The CDR3 nucleotides read TGTGCCAGCAGTTTAGGGCAGGGCATACACGGGGAGCTGTTTTTT.

The rearrangement uses TRBV4-1 and TRBJ2-3, with 14 bases aligning to TRBD2. Germline V gene lookup returns CDR1 MGHRA and CDR2 YSYEKL. The CDR3 loop spans 17 amino acids. The V gene end was trimmed by 3 bases and the J gene end by 4 bases; junction bases not matched to a gene: 6. The CDR3 loop reads CASSQGTSGGVADTQYF. As DNA, the CDR3 is TGCGCCAGCAGCCAGGGGACTAGCGGGGGAGTGGCAGATACGCAGTATTTT.